This passage covers 25 T cell receptor beta chains from one sample sequenced in a study of T-cell reconstitution after alpha-beta-depleted transplantation in children. TCRbeta library construction was performed incorporating unique molecular identifiers. TCRdb independently ran MiXCR on the PCR reads; one entry per CDR3 protein. Found here are about 400,000 distinct CDR3 sequences, 13% of them singletons; the top ten hold 3.5% to 4.5%. The sequences come from PBMCs, collected from the stem cell graft. The receptors stem from a human donor who donated a stem cell graft to a child with Fanconi anemia.

At least ten counts were recorded for this clonotype. J is TRBJ2-1 and V is TRBV29-1, with TRBD1 matching over 10 bases. The trim removed 7 bases at V and 0 bases at J, leaving 18 bases unmatched. CDR1 and CDR2 (germline): SQVTM, ANQGSEA. This CDR3 has 19 residues. CDR3 DNA sequence: TGCAGCGCCGATTCCGACAGGGGGCGCCTTACGAGCTCCTACAATGAGCAGTTCTTC. Translated, it gives CSADSDRGRLTSSYNEQFF.

This clonotype was seen only a few times. The rearrangement uses TRBV4-2 and TRBJ2-7; D uncertain. CDR1 is LGHNA, CDR2 YNFKEQ, per germline. Trimming pared 4 bases from V and 3 bases from J, leaving 10 bases between. The length of the CDR3 is 13 residues. CDR3 sequence (DNA): TGTGCCAGCAGCCCTGACGGCTACTACGAGCAGTACTTC. Amino acids: CASSPDGYYEQYF.

The chain is built from TRBV12-3 or TRBV12-4 and TRBJ1-2; tentative D call: TRBD1 (5 bases). The CDR3 runs 13 residues. V was shortened by 10 bases and J by 2 bases, with 14 bases between the two germline ends. The CDR3 sequence is CATGTGKNYGYTF. In DNA, the CDR3 is TGTGCCACGGGGACGGGGAAAAACTATGGCTACACCTTC.

This clonotype was observed at least ten times. CDR3 sequence (DNA): TGCGCCAGCAGCCCTCAACAGGGCCCTAGCACAGATACGCAGTATTTT. This encodes CASSPQQGPSTDTQYF. The gene calls are TRBV5-1 and TRBJ2-3; TRBD1 is a possible D gene (6 bases). The germline V and J ends were trimmed by 4 bases and 0 bases, with 15 bases remaining between them. The CDR3 runs 16 residues. Germline V gene lookup returns CDR1 SGHRS and CDR2 YFSETQ.

At least ten counts were recorded for this clonotype. This chain uses TRBV20-1 with TRBJ1-3; 9 nucleotides match TRBD1. The CDR3 has 17 residues. Germline trimming cut 3 bases from V and 0 bases from J; bases unmatched to any gene: 9. Germline values: CDR1 DFQATT, CDR2 SNEGSKA (reference sequence). CDR3 protein: CSARITTGGSSGNTIYF. Here the CDR3 DNA reads TGCAGTGCTAGGATTACCACAGGGGGCTCCTCTGGAAACACCATATATTTT.

This clonotype was picked up a small number of times. This rearrangement joins TRBV6-5 to TRBJ2-3; a possible D gene is TRBD1 (5 bases). V was cut by 2 bases and J by 2 bases, with 17 bases left in between. CDR3 length: 17 amino acids. CDR1 MNHEY and CDR2 SVGAGI come from the germline V gene. Here the CDR3 reads CASSYPGRGRDTDTQYF. For the CDR3, the DNA is TGTGCCAGCAGTTACCCAGGAAGGGGAAGAGACACAGATACGCAGTATTTT.

This chain links TRBV19 with TRBJ2-1; 7 positions match TRBD1. Germline lookup yields CDR1 LNHDA and CDR2 SQIVND (reference sequence). The junction had 14 bases not matched to a gene; V was cut back by 7 bases and J by 8 bases. The CDR3 runs 15 residues. CDR3 protein: CASTRRQGIGDEQFF. The CDR3 DNA is TGTGCCAGTACCAGACGACAGGGAATAGGTGATGAGCAGTTCTTC.

The J gene is TRBJ2-2, the V gene TRBV9, with 10 bases matching TRBD2. The ends lost 0 bases at V and 0 bases at J; junction bases unmatched: 8. CDR1 SGDLS and CDR2 YYNGEE come from the germline V gene. The CDR3 has 19 residues. The CDR3 is CASSVAVASGGSNTGELFF. For the CDR3, the DNA is TGTGCCAGCAGCGTAGCTGTGGCTAGCGGGGGTTCGAACACCGGGGAGCTGTTTTTT.

There are a few counts of this clonotype. The chain uses TRBV5-1 and TRBJ2-2, with 9 bases lining up with TRBD1. The V gene's germline CDR1 is SGHRS and CDR2 YFSETQ. Trimming removed 3 bases from V and 6 bases from J; junction bases left unmatched: 12. CDR3 size: 17 residues. Written as DNA, the CDR3 is TGCGCCAGCAGCTCACAGGGGGCCGGTAGAGGCGCCGGGGAGCTGTTTTTT. Its protein is CASSSQGAGRGAGELFF.

The chain is built from TRBV5-6 and TRBJ2-2; 7 bases align to TRBD2. The J segment lost 1 base and the V segment lost 3 bases, leaving 3 bases of the junction unmatched. CDR3 size: 15 residues. The germline V gene has CDR1 SGHDT and CDR2 YYEEEE. CDR3 nucleotide sequence: TGTGCCAGCAGCTGGGGGAGGGTGAACACCGGGGAGCTGTTTTTT. It translates to CASSWGRVNTGELFF.

V usage is TRBV2 and J usage is TRBJ2-1; 10 bases line up with TRBD2. V gave up 4 bases and J gave up 10 bases; unmatched junction bases: 10. Germline loops: CDR1 SNHLY, CDR2 FYNNEI. The CDR3 length is 15 residues. The CDR3 nucleotides are TGTGCCAGCAGTGGAGCGGGGGGGGTTCAGGGGGAGCAGTTCTTC. The encoded protein is CASSGAGGVQGEQFF.

The sample holds a few counts of this clonotype. The CDR3 nucleotides read TGTGCCAGCAGTTACTCAGGGGTGGAAGCTTTCTTT. Its translation is CASSYSGVEAFF. V gene TRBV6-5 combines with J gene TRBJ1-1; a weak D match, TRBD1 (5 bases). Germline assignment: CDR1 MNHEY and CDR2 SVGAGI. The CDR3 totals 12 residues. The V end was cut by 0 bases, the J end by 8 bases, with 7 bases between.

This chain links TRBV10-3 with TRBJ2-1; 11 positions match TRBD2. This CDR3 contains 16 residues. With 3 bases clipped from V and 3 bases from J, the junction kept 4 bases outside the gene matches. From germline, CDR1 is ENHRY and CDR2 SYGVKD. The CDR3 loop is CAISDPGTSGYNEQFF. The CDR3 DNA reads TGTGCCATCAGTGACCCCGGGACTAGCGGCTACAATGAGCAGTTCTTC.

In its sample, this clonotype was seen many times. This chain links TRBV4-3 with TRBJ2-7, with D possibly being TRBD1 (6 bases). V was trimmed by 3 bases and J by 4 bases, leaving 13 bases between them. The CDR3 has 14 amino acids. The V gene's germline CDR1 is LGHNA and CDR2 YSLEER. CDR3 protein: CASSQSPDSYEQYF. The CDR3 DNA sequence: TGCGCCAGCAGCCAGAGCCCGGACAGTTACGAGCAGTACTTC.

Only a few counts were recorded for this clonotype. The chain combines TRBV27 with TRBJ2-3; TRBD1 agrees at 9 bases. Germline values: CDR1 MNHEY, CDR2 SMNVEV (reference sequence). The ends lost 4 bases at V and 3 bases at J; junction bases unmatched: 8. The CDR3 totals 16 residues. This chain's CDR3 is CASSSDRGLVTDTQYF. CDR3 sequence (DNA): TGTGCCAGCAGTTCCGACAGGGGGTTGGTGACAGATACGCAGTATTTT.

This chain connects TRBV5-5 to TRBJ1-6, with D possibly being TRBD1 (5 bases). The CDR3 length is 15 residues. V gave up 3 bases and J gave up 8 bases, with 15 bases separating them. CDR1 and CDR2 from the germline V gene are SGHKS and YYEKEE (reference sequence). The CDR3 coding sequence is TGTGCCAGCAGCTCGCAGGGAGCAGGGTATTCACCCCTCCACTTT. Translating it yields CASSSQGAGYSPLHF. The variable domain in full, with the rest retrieved from reference TRBV5-5 and TRBJ1-6, is DAGVTQSPTHLIKTRGQQVTLRCSPISGHKSVSWYQQVLGQGPQFIFQYYEKEERGRGNFPDRFSARQFPNYSSELNVNALLLGDSALYLCASSSQGAGYSPLHFGNGTRLTVT.

This clonotype was found a few times. The rearrangement links TRBV20-1 to TRBJ2-4, with D possibly called TRBD1 or TRBD2 (5 bases each). Trimming took 8 bases from V and 6 from J, leaving 23 bases between them. Germline V gene data show CDR1 as DFQATT and CDR2 as SNEGSKA (reference sequence). This CDR3 has 15 amino acids. The CDR3 region has the DNA TGCAGTACAAGAAGAACAGGCCGGGACCTAAACATTCAGTACTTC. Translation gives CSTRRTGRDLNIQYF.

The rearrangement joins TRBV28 to TRBJ2-4; D possibly corresponds to TRBD2 (5 bases). Germline CDR1 and CDR2: MDHEN and SYDVKM. The CDR3 has 15 residues. The ends were cut back, 7 bases at V and 1 base at J, with 14 bases in the middle. The CDR3 sequence: CASTQAGEAKNIQYF. The CDR3 DNA reads TGTGCCAGCACTCAGGCTGGGGAGGCCAAAAACATTCAGTACTTC.

This clonotype appeared a few times. This sequence joins TRBV5-1 and TRBJ1-1, with TRBD1 matching over 7 bases. Looked up from germline, CDR1 is SGHRS and CDR2 is YFSETQ. CDR3 size: 15 residues. Losses at the gene ends were 4 bases for V and 0 bases for J; bases not matched to a gene: 6. In DNA form, the CDR3 reads TGCGCCAGCAGCATGGAGGGACAGCTGAACACTGAAGCTTTCTTT. Residues: CASSMEGQLNTEAFF. The variable domain in full, with the rest retrieved from reference TRBV5-1 and TRBJ1-1, is KAGVTQTPRYLIKTRGQQVTLSCSPISGHRSVSWYQQTPGQGLQFLFEYFSETQRNKGNFPGRFSGRQFSNSRSEMNVSTLELGDSALYLCASSMEGQLNTEAFFGQGTRLTVV.

This clonotype was observed a few times. This rearrangement joins TRBV29-1 to TRBJ2-3, with 8 nucleotides matching TRBD2. V was clipped by 6 bases and J by 2 bases; unmatched bases: 13. Germline V gives CDR1 SQVTM, CDR2 ANQGSEA. The CDR3 loop spans 16 amino acids. The CDR3 region has the DNA TGCAGCGTCGGAGGGATAGCGGGGACCTACACAGATACGCAGTATTTT. It translates to CSVGGIAGTYTDTQYF.

This clonotype showed up just a few times. The genes are TRBV7-2 and TRBJ1-1, with a tentative D call TRBD1 (6 bases). The CDR3 contains 12 residues. V was clipped by 5 bases and J by 8 bases, with 12 bases between them. CDR1 SGHTA and CDR2 FQGNSA come from the germline V gene. In nucleotides, the CDR3 is TGTGCCAGCAGCGCGGGACAATTCGAAGCTTTCTTT. Its translation: CASSAGQFEAFF.

V usage is TRBV6-2 or TRBV6-3 and J usage is TRBJ2-3; maybe TRBD1 (5 bases). The germline CDR1 and CDR2 sequences are MNHEY and SVGEGT. The CDR3 contains 17 residues. Trimming removed 5 bases from V and 5 bases from J, with 23 bases in between. The CDR3 loop is CASSPTFRVGRVDTQYF. In DNA, the CDR3 is TGTGCCAGCAGTCCCACATTCAGGGTCGGACGGGTAGATACGCAGTATTTT.

This clonotype was detected ten times or more. The V and J genes are TRBV9 and TRBJ2-7; D gene unclear. The germline V gene has CDR1 SGDLS and CDR2 YYNGEE. Trimming stripped 0 bases from V and 0 bases from J, with 7 bases between. The CDR3 consists of 14 residues. This CDR3 is CASSVGVSSYEQYF. The CDR3 DNA follows: TGTGCCAGCAGCGTAGGCGTTAGCTCCTACGAGCAGTACTTC.

This chain uses TRBV5-1 with TRBJ1-1; D is perhaps TRBD1 (5 bases). Trimming removed 4 bases at V and 3 bases at J, with 16 bases between. The CDR3 length is 15 residues. From germline, CDR1 is SGHRS and CDR2 YFSETQ. DNA for the CDR3: TGCGCCAGCAGCCAATCCCTAGGGACGTACACTGAAGCTTTCTTT. Protein: CASSQSLGTYTEAFF.

This clonotype was detected only a few times. V usage is TRBV10-3 and J usage is TRBJ2-3; 7 nucleotides line up with TRBD1. This CDR3 has 18 residues. Losses at the gene ends were 0 bases for V and 4 bases for J; bases not matched to a gene: 13. Germline CDR1 is ENHRY and CDR2 is SYGVKD. CDR3 in DNA: TGTGCCATCAGTGAGTCCTGGACAGGTGCCGAAAAGTCAGATACGCAGTATTTT. Translated, it gives CAISESWTGAEKSDTQYF.